The rows below give T cell receptor beta chains drawn from one sample of a study of T cells in Graves' hyperthyroidism and ophthalmopathy. TCRdb reanalysed the multiplex PCR reads using MiXCR and keeps one entry per CDR3 protein. The sample carries about 600,000 distinct CDR3 sequences, about 15% recorded once. What was sequenced was blood. These receptors were obtained from a woman aged 50 to 60 with Graves' ophthalmopathy. CDR3s include the opening cysteine and the closing phenylalanine or tryptophan. D genes are given only for firm matches. Clone size is given for some rows only: seen once, a few or many times, or a class if the clone is expanded.

j_call	clone_size	d_call	v_call	cdr3_aa	cdr3_nt
TRBJ2-1	NA	NA	TRBV24-1	CATSPTGYNEQFF	TGTGCCACCAGCCCGACGGGATACAATGAGCAGTTCTTC
TRBJ2-1	many	TRBD2	TRBV15	CATSSPGLPEQFF	TGTGCCACCAGCAGTCCGGGACTACCTGAGCAGTTCTTC
TRBJ2-6	NA	TRBD1	TRBV27	CASSLYNRGHLAVRDDSGANVLTF	TGTGCCAGCAGTTTATATAACAGGGGGCATCTGGCGGTAAGGGATGACTCTGGGGCCAACGTCCTGACTTTC
TRBJ2-7	many	NA	TRBV6-1	CASSQHRDTFAYEQYF	TGTGCCAGCAGTCAACACCGGGACACATTCGCGTACGAGCAGTACTTC
TRBJ2-3	NA	TRBD2	TRBV20-1	CSASGTSETDTQYF	TGCAGTGCATCCGGGACTAGCGAGACAGATACGCAGTATTTT
TRBJ2-3	NA	TRBD2	TRBV9	CASSVALSTSADTQYF	TGTGCCAGCAGCGTAGCTCTATCTACTAGCGCAGATACGCAGTATTTT
TRBJ1-4	many	NA	TRBV30	CAWSYGTIEKLFF	TGTGCCTGGAGTTACGGCACAATTGAAAAACTGTTTTTT
TRBJ1-1	many	NA	TRBV30	CAWSATVPEAFF	TGTGCCTGGAGTGCGACAGTCCCTGAAGCTTTCTTT
TRBJ2-7	many	NA	TRBV4-3	CASSQRAGPTYEQYF	TGCGCCAGCAGCCAAAGGGCAGGACCTACCTACGAGCAGTACTTC
TRBJ1-1	many	TRBD1	TRBV20-1	CSATGQGFEAFF	TGCAGTGCCACGGGACAGGGATTTGAAGCTTTCTTT
TRBJ2-7	NA	NA	TRBV2	CASKSDRLSSYEQYF	TGTGCCAGCAAGAGTGACAGATTAAGCTCCTACGAGCAGTACTTC
TRBJ2-5	many	NA	TRBV18	CASSPRASQETQYF	TGTGCCAGCTCACCGAGGGCTAGCCAAGAGACCCAGTACTTC